This entry is about one T cell receptor (beta chain). This entry belongs to a study of OX40 agonist ivuxolimab in advanced cancers. Study background: Among those treated, three patients had partial responses, one with hepatocellular carcinoma and two with cutaneous melanoma.

Profiling relied on immunoSEQ multiplex PCR, and the TCRdb table lists in-frame clones only, not all of them. The repertoire holds 40,000 to 50,000 clones, with around nine tenths as singletons. From germline, CDR1 is MDHEN and CDR2 SYDVKM. CDR3 length equals 18 residues. Trimming cost V 5 bases and J 0 bases; bases outside gene matches: 11. This TCR was sampled from an adult with an advanced solid tumor such as melanoma, head and neck, liver or kidney cancer. The material was CD4+ or CD8+ T cells sorted from blood, obtained in a trial of the OX40 agonist ivuxolimab. This chain joins TRBV28 and TRBJ1-4; 8 nucleotides agree with TRBD1. The CDR3 coding sequence is TGTGCCAGCAGTCCTCCGCCCGGGACAGGTGCAACTAATGAAAAACTGTTTTTT. As protein: CASSPPPGTGATNEKLFF.